One and the same sample provided the 19 T cell receptor beta chains below, sequenced in a study of T cell responses to AZD1222 COVID-19 vaccine. TCRdb's table, derived via immunoSEQ multiplex PCR, lists solely in-frame clones and lacks some. The sample includes roughly 150,000 clones, about nine tenths of them seen just once. Sequencing used peripheral blood, obtained 28 days after the second AZD1222 dose. The source of these receptors is an adult who received the AZD1222 COVID-19 vaccine.

This chain joins TRBV29-1 and TRBJ2-3; D is unclear. Deletions cut 3 bases from V and 6 bases from J, with 13 bases between. There are 13 residues in the CDR3. Germline V CDR1 and CDR2: SQVTM, ANQGSEA. In DNA form, the CDR3 reads TGCAGCGTTGAGATACGTCTGTACGATACGCAGTATTTT. Translating it yields CSVEIRLYDTQYF.

This clone was counted only a few times. This rearrangement joins TRBV27 to TRBJ2-7; TRBD1 aligns across 7 bases. This CDR3 has 14 amino acids. The ends lost 3 bases at V and 5 bases at J; junction bases unmatched: 7. Germline lookup yields CDR1 MNHEY and CDR2 SMNVEV (reference sequence). CDR3 region: CASSFGTAEHEQYF. The CDR3 bases are TGTGCCAGCAGTTTCGGGACAGCAGAGCACGAGCAGTACTTC.

The V and J genes are TRBV5-4 and TRBJ2-1; 8 nucleotides line up with TRBD1. This CDR3 comprises 14 residues. V dropped 4 bases and J dropped 7; count of bases not matched to a gene: 7. The germline CDR1 and CDR2 sequences are SGHNT and YYREEE (reference sequence). The CDR3 nucleotides read TGTGCCAGCAGCCATGGACAGGGTTGGAATGAGCAGTTCTTC. Translation gives CASSHGQGWNEQFF.

The chain combines TRBV7-8 with TRBJ2-2; possibly TRBD2 for D (5 bases). The germline gives CDR1 SGHVS, CDR2 FQNEAQ. The CDR3 has 16 amino acids. V shed 1 base and J shed 6 bases, with 15 bases lying between them. CDR3 loop: CASSLVHTAEAGELFF. Here the CDR3 DNA reads TGTGCCAGCAGCTTAGTCCACACAGCGGAGGCCGGGGAGCTGTTTTTT.

The genes are TRBV11-2 and TRBJ1-3; D is uncertain. CDR3 length: 14 amino acids. The V and J ends lost 0 bases and 3 bases respectively, with 6 bases between them. Looked up from germline, CDR1 is SGHAT and CDR2 is FQNNGV. In nucleotides, the CDR3 is TGTGCCAGCAGCTTAGATGTATATGGAAACACCATATATTTT. It codes for CASSLDVYGNTIYF.

CDR3 in amino acids: CASSLTKGGGTASYEQYF. CDR3 DNA: TGTGCCAGCAGCTTAACGAAGGGGGGCGGGACCGCTTCCTACGAGCAGTACTTC. This rearrangement joins TRBV7-8 to TRBJ2-7; D is tentatively TRBD1 or TRBD2 (6 bases each). Between the trimmed V and J ends, which lost 2 bases and 1 base, there was a span of 21 bases. Looked up from germline, CDR1 is SGHVS and CDR2 is FQNEAQ. CDR3 length: 18 amino acids.

This CDR3 reads CASSFVAGGYEQFF. CDR3 nucleotide sequence: TGTGCCAGCAGTTTCGTAGCGGGAGGCTATGAGCAGTTCTTC. The V and J genes are TRBV6-5 and TRBJ2-1, with 10 bases lining up with TRBD2. Germline values: CDR1 MNHEY, CDR2 SVGAGI. Trimming took 4 bases from V and 8 from J; bases not matched to a gene: 5. The CDR3 runs 14 residues.

The V gene is TRBV6-5, the J gene TRBJ1-4, with 8 bases fitting TRBD1. With 6 bases clipped from V and 8 bases from J, the junction kept 8 bases outside the gene matches. Per germline, CDR1 MNHEY and CDR2 SVGAGI. The CDR3 is 14 amino acids. CDR3 region: CASRPRGPWEKLFF. The CDR3 DNA is TGTGCCAGCAGGCCCAGGGGGCCTTGGGAAAAACTGTTTTTT.

The chain combines TRBV7-6 with TRBJ2-7; 8 nucleotides agree with TRBD2. Germline CDR1 and CDR2: SGHVS and FNYEAQ. This CDR3 region has 15 residues. V shed 3 bases, J shed 7 bases, and the junction held 11 bases outside the gene matches. Written as DNA, the CDR3 is TGTGCCAGCAGCTTGGGTTCGCGGGAGGAGGAAGAGCAGTACTTC. This codes for CASSLGSREEEEQYF. The complete variable domain, with remaining parts taken from reference TRBV7-6 and TRBJ2-7, reads GAGVSQSPRYKVTKRGQDVALRCDPISGHVSLYWYRQALGQGPEFLTYFNYEAQQDKSGLPNDRFSAERPEGSISTLTIQRTEQRDSAMYRCASSLGSREEEEQYFGPGTRLTVT.

This chain links TRBV5-4 with TRBJ2-3; possible D gene TRBD2, 6 bases. In germline, CDR1 is SGHNT, CDR2 YYREEE (reference sequence). Trimming removed 4 bases from V and 0 bases from J, with 15 bases in between. The CDR3 extends over 16 amino acids. The CDR3 reads CASSRYLAESTDTQYF. The CDR3 nucleotides are TGTGCCAGCAGCCGATATTTAGCGGAAAGCACAGATACGCAGTATTTT. Based on the CDR3 plus reference TRBV5-4 and TRBJ2-3, the full variable domain is ETGVTQSPTHLIKTRGQQVTLRCSSQSGHNTVSWYQQALGQGPQFIFQYYREEENGRGNFPPRFSGLQFPNYSSELNVNALELDDSALYLCASSRYLAESTDTQYFGPGTRLTVL.

The chain combines TRBV13 with TRBJ1-1; 9 positions agree with TRBD1. Germline V lookup: CDR1 PRHDT, CDR2 FYEKMQ (reference sequence). The CDR3 sequence is 14 residues long. Trimming took 0 bases from V and 11 from J; bases not matched to a gene: 7. CDR3 region: CASSLGRGQGGAFF. The DNA of the CDR3 is TGTGCCAGCAGCTTAGGCAGGGGACAGGGAGGGGCTTTCTTT.

This chain connects TRBV7-2 to TRBJ1-3, with 8 bases matching TRBD1. Germline V gene lookup returns CDR1 SGHTA and CDR2 FQGNSA. This CDR3 region has 15 residues. V trimming: 4 bases; J trimming: 3 bases; junction bases outside the gene matches: 5. CDR3 coding DNA: TGTGCCAGCAGCTCGCAGGGGGCGGGTGGAAACACCATATATTTT. The encoded protein is CASSSQGAGGNTIYF.

This chain joins TRBV5-1 and TRBJ2-1, with D perhaps matching TRBD1 or TRBD2 (5 bases each). CDR3 size: 19 residues. Trimming shortened V by 4 bases and J by 0 bases, and 23 bases separated the two germline ends. The germline V gene has CDR1 SGHRS and CDR2 YFSETQ. The CDR3: CASSLGSGTTQISYNEQFF. The CDR3, as DNA: TGCGCCAGCAGCCTCGGGTCAGGGACCACGCAGATCTCCTACAATGAGCAGTTCTTC.

This clone was seen once. This chain connects TRBV5-1 to TRBJ2-5; no clear D gene. Germline V gives CDR1 SGHRS, CDR2 YFSETQ. The V end lost 0 bases, the J end lost 0 bases, and 6 bases lay between the germline ends. The CDR3 has 14 residues. CDR3: CASSLGSHQETQYF. In DNA form, the CDR3 reads TGCGCCAGCAGCTTGGGGTCACACCAAGAGACCCAGTACTTC.

V is TRBV9 and J is TRBJ1-3; D ambiguous. CDR1 is SGDLS, CDR2 YYNGEE, per germline. V was clipped by 0 bases and J by 0 bases, with 10 bases between them. This CDR3 is 16 amino acids long. CDR3 nucleotides: TGTGCCAGCAGCGTAGTTGCAGCAGACTCTGGAAACACCATATATTTT. It translates to CASSVVAADSGNTIYF.

The gene calls are TRBV5-1 and TRBJ2-1, with D possibly matching TRBD2 (6 bases). The CDR3 extends over 17 amino acids. CDR1 and CDR2 (germline): SGHRS, YFSETQ. With 3 bases removed from V and 7 bases from J, the gap between germline ends came to 23 bases. CDR3: CASSSYKPGLLGNEQFF. The CDR3 nucleotides read TGCGCCAGCAGCTCCTACAAGCCGGGACTCTTAGGGAATGAGCAGTTCTTC. The full variable domain, with the rest looked up from reference TRBV5-1 and TRBJ2-1, is KAGVTQTPRYLIKTRGQQVTLSCSPISGHRSVSWYQQTPGQGLQFLFEYFSETQRNKGNFPGRFSGRQFSNSRSEMNVSTLELGDSALYLCASSSYKPGLLGNEQFFGPGTRLTVL.

This chain connects TRBV9 to TRBJ2-7, with TRBD2 matching 8 bases. This CDR3 comprises 15 residues. Germline assignment: CDR1 SGDLS and CDR2 YYNGEE. V trimming: 0 bases; J trimming: 6 bases; junction bases outside the gene matches: 8. CDR3 nucleotide sequence: TGTGCCAGCAGCGTAGAGGGGGGCCTAGCGGGCGAGCAGTACTTC. Translated, it gives CASSVEGGLAGEQYF.

This clone was detected a few times. This chain joins TRBV6-5 and TRBJ1-4; D ambiguous. This CDR3 has 15 residues. Per the germline V gene, CDR1 is MNHEY and CDR2 is SVGAGI. Trimming pared 6 bases from V and 0 bases from J, leaving 11 bases between. The CDR3, as DNA: TGTGCCAGCAGCCCGGGGTCTGCAACTAATGAAAAACTGTTTTTT. Translated, it gives CASSPGSATNEKLFF.

The chain couples TRBV6-5 to TRBJ1-3, with D perhaps TRBD1 (5 bases). There are 15 residues in the CDR3. V was shortened by 5 bases and J by 0 bases, with 11 bases between the two germline ends. CDR1 MNHEY and CDR2 SVGAGI come from the germline V gene. CDR3 sequence (DNA): TGTGCCAGCAGTAGGTTCACAGGCTCTGGAAACACCATATATTTT. Translation: CASSRFTGSGNTIYF.